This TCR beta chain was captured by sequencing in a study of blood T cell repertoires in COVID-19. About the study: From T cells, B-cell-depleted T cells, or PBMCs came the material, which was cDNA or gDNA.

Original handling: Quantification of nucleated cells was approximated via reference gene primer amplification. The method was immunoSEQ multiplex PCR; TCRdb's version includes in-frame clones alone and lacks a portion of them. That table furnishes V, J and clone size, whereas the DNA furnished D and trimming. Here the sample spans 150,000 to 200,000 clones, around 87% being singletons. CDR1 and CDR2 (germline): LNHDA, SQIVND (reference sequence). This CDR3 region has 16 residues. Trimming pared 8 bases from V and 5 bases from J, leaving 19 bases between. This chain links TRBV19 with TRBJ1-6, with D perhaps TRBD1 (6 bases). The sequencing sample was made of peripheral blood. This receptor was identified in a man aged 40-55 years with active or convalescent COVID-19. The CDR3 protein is CASCSAGTRNNSPLHF. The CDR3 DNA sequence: TGTGCCAGTTGTTCCGCCGGGACACGAAATAATTCACCCCTCCACTTT. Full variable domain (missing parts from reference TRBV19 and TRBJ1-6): DGGITQSPKYLFRKEGQNVTLSCEQNLNHDAMYWYRQDPGQGLRLIYYSQIVNDFQKGDIAEGYSVSREKKESFPLTVTSAQKNPTAFYLCASCSAGTRNNSPLHFGNGTRLTVT.